The 19 T cell receptor beta chains below all came from one sample that was sequenced in a study of T cell repertoires in cytomegalovirus infection. The antigens these receptors bind are not known. Via MiXCR, TCRdb re-called the reads, giving one row per CDR3 protein. This sample has about 770,000 distinct CDR3 sequences; 25% to 30% occur once, and the top ten carry about 12%. The specimen comprised cultured CD8+ T cells from PBMCs, sampled from culture after CMV antigen stimulation. These receptors were taken from a human donor in good health (CMV status not recorded). Some clones in this sample may be carry-over from other donors' samples.

A few counts support this clonotype. The J gene is TRBJ1-4, the V gene TRBV18; no reliable D call. CDR1 KGHSH and CDR2 LQKENI come from the germline V gene. The germline V and J ends were trimmed by 3 bases and 8 bases, with 13 bases remaining between them. The CDR3 loop spans 14 amino acids. CDR3 DNA: TGTGCCAGCTCACCTGATAGGGTCGAAGAAAAACTGTTTTTT. It is translated as CASSPDRVEEKLFF.

This chain's CDR3 is CASSFDVWGALVGTDTQYF. CDR3 DNA sequence: TGTGCCAGCAGTTTCGATGTCTGGGGAGCTCTTGTAGGCACAGATACGCAGTATTTT. The chain joins TRBV12-3 or TRBV12-4 to TRBJ2-3, with a weak D call TRBD2 (5 bases). V was trimmed by 3 bases and J by 1 base, leaving 23 bases between them. The CDR3 covers 19 residues.

This sequence joins TRBV9 and TRBJ1-1; perhaps TRBD1 as D (5 bases). CDR3 length: 14 amino acids. V lost 0 bases, J lost 2 bases, and 8 bases lay in between. The germline V gene has CDR1 SGDLS and CDR2 YYNGEE. The CDR3: CASSVGGDNTEAFF. Here the CDR3 DNA reads TGTGCCAGCAGCGTAGGGGGGGATAACACTGAAGCTTTCTTT.

This clonotype was observed a handful of times. This sequence joins TRBV10-3 and TRBJ2-1, with 8 positions matching TRBD1. Germline trimming cut 11 bases from V and 8 bases from J; bases unmatched to any gene: 8. This CDR3 contains 12 residues. Germline V gene data show CDR1 as ENHRY and CDR2 as SYGVKD. The CDR3: CASRGTGYEQFF. The DNA for the CDR3 is TGTGCCTCGAGGGGGACAGGTTATGAGCAGTTCTTC.

This chain joins TRBV5-5 and TRBJ2-5, with a weak D call TRBD1 (6 bases). Germline CDR1 and CDR2: SGHKS and YYEKEE (reference sequence). The CDR3 length is 14 residues. V was shortened by 4 bases and J by 5 bases, with 15 bases between the two germline ends. DNA for the CDR3: TGTGCCAGCAGCACTACTGACAGGCGGGAGACCCAGTACTTC. It codes for CASSTTDRRETQYF.

V gene TRBV20-1 combines with J gene TRBJ2-3; 9 bases are shared with TRBD2. V lost 0 bases to trimming and J lost 4 bases; unmatched junction nucleotides: 2. CDR3 length equals 14 residues. Germline CDR1 reads DFQATT; CDR2 reads SNEGSKA (reference sequence). This CDR3 is CSARDRGGADTQYF. The CDR3 DNA is TGCAGTGCTAGAGATCGCGGGGGGGCAGATACGCAGTATTTT.

This clonotype was observed at least ten times. The chain combines TRBV7-8 with TRBJ2-1, with D perhaps matching TRBD1 (5 bases). Trimming pared 5 bases from V and 4 bases from J, leaving 15 bases between. The CDR3 length is 15 residues. The germline V gene encodes CDR1 SGHVS and CDR2 FQNEAQ. CDR3 region: CASSPSQGLYNEQFF. In DNA, the CDR3 is TGTGCCAGCAGCCCGTCCCAGGGCCTATACAATGAGCAGTTCTTC.

This clonotype was picked up a small number of times. This chain connects TRBV6-5 to TRBJ2-1; 13 bases fit TRBD2. The ends lost 5 bases at V and 7 bases at J; junction bases unmatched: 5. The CDR3 contains 15 residues. From germline, CDR1 is MNHEY and CDR2 SVGAGI. The CDR3 loop reads CASSPGLAGRNEQFF. CDR3 DNA sequence: TGTGCCAGCAGTCCGGGACTAGCGGGGCGGAATGAGCAGTTCTTC.

This clonotype was detected only a few times. J is TRBJ2-7 and V is TRBV11-3, with 12 positions matching TRBD2. V was pared by 3 bases and J by 2 bases, with 14 bases of the junction left unmatched. This CDR3 region has 19 residues. Germline V CDR1 and CDR2: SGHNT, YENEEA. CDR3 in DNA: TGTGCCAGCAGCTTCCGGGCCCCGGGACTAGCGGGTCAACCCTACGAGCAGTACGTC. Its translation is CASSFRAPGLAGQPYEQYV.

The genes are TRBV29-1 and TRBJ1-1; no definite D call. Trimming removed 1 base at V and 7 bases at J, with 10 bases between. The germline V gene encodes CDR1 SQVTM and CDR2 ANQGSEA. The CDR3 is made up of 12 amino acids. CDR3 nucleotide sequence: TGCAGCGTTGAAGGATCCGACCTTGAAGCTTTCTTT. Translated: CSVEGSDLEAFF.

This chain links TRBV5-6 with TRBJ2-3, with a tentative D call TRBD1 (6 bases). The CDR3 totals 14 residues. The germline gives CDR1 SGHDT, CDR2 YYEEEE. The germline V and J ends were trimmed by 4 bases and 0 bases, with 9 bases remaining between them. CDR3 sequence: CASSRGHSTDTQYF. The CDR3 DNA follows: TGTGCCAGCAGCAGGGGACACAGCACAGATACGCAGTATTTT.

This clonotype came up a few times. The chain uses TRBV7-9 and TRBJ2-1, with unresolved D. Germline CDR1 is SEHNR and CDR2 is FQNEAQ (reference sequence). This CDR3 is 16 amino acids long. Trimming left V 1 base short and J 2 bases short, with 12 bases between. The CDR3 bases are TGTGCCAGCAGCTTAGTTATAAGGGTAACCTACAATGAGCAGTTCTTC. Amino acids: CASSLVIRVTYNEQFF. The variable domain in full, with the rest retrieved from reference TRBV7-9 and TRBJ2-1, is DTGVSQNPRHKITKRGQNVTFRCDPISEHNRLYWYRQTLGQGPEFLTYFQNEAQLEKSRLLSDRFSAERPKGSFSTLEIQRTEQGDSAMYLCASSLVIRVTYNEQFFGPGTRLTVL.

This clonotype was picked up a small number of times. The V and J genes are TRBV7-2 and TRBJ2-7; TRBD1 matches at 7 bases. There are 14 residues in the CDR3. In germline, CDR1 is SGHTA, CDR2 FQGNSA. Trimming cost V 3 bases and J 5 bases; bases outside gene matches: 7. The CDR3: CASSLGQIGDEQYV. CDR3 nucleotide sequence: TGTGCCAGCAGCTTGGGACAGATAGGGGACGAGCAGTACGTC.

This sequence joins TRBV7-6 and TRBJ2-2; possibly TRBD1 or TRBD2 for D (5 bases each). Between the trimmed V and J ends, which lost 1 base and 4 bases, there was a span of 10 bases. The CDR3 has 15 residues. Germline CDR1 and CDR2: SGHVS and FNYEAQ. CDR3 nucleotides: TGTGCCAGCAGCTTAGGATGGGACGGCACCGGGGAGCTGTTTTTT. This sequence encodes CASSLGWDGTGELFF.

The rearrangement links TRBV6-2 or TRBV6-3 to TRBJ2-1; 14 bases match TRBD2. The J segment lost 4 bases and the V segment lost 5 bases, leaving 7 bases of the junction unmatched. This CDR3 has 17 amino acids. In germline, CDR1 is MNHEY, CDR2 SVGEGT. The CDR3 nucleotides read TGTGCCAGCAGTGGACTAGCGGGGGGCGCTTTATACAATGAGCAGTTCTTC. As protein: CASSGLAGGALYNEQFF.

This clonotype was detected only a few times. CDR3 sequence reads: CASSLGLAGGARETQYF. The CDR3 DNA follows: TGTGCCAGCAGTTTGGGACTAGCGGGGGGGGCGCGGGAGACCCAGTACTTC. The J gene is TRBJ2-5, the V gene TRBV28, with 16 bases aligning to TRBD2. Trimming took 3 bases from V and 5 from J; bases not matched to a gene: 6. The CDR3 has 17 amino acids. Germline CDR1 is MDHEN and CDR2 is SYDVKM.

This clonotype was detected a few times. The rearrangement uses TRBV12-3 or TRBV12-4 and TRBJ1-4, with a tentative D call TRBD1 (6 bases). The CDR3 extends over 14 amino acids. Trimming stripped 3 bases from V and 8 bases from J, with 13 bases between. The CDR3 coding sequence is TGTGCCAGCAGTTTGGGCAGGGGCTGGGAAAAACTGTTTTTT. This translates into CASSLGRGWEKLFF.

The V call is TRBV7-6, the J call TRBJ2-1, with D possibly TRBD1 on 7 matching bases. Germline CDR1 reads SGHVS; CDR2 reads FNYEAQ. V gave up 5 bases and J gave up 8 bases, with 16 bases separating them. The CDR3 has 14 amino acids. CDR3: CASSRPGQRDEQFF. The CDR3, as DNA: TGTGCCAGCAGCCGCCCGGGACAGCGGGATGAGCAGTTCTTC.

J is TRBJ2-7 and V is TRBV27; 9 bases map to TRBD1. V lost 2 bases and J lost 3; bases outside the gene matches: 8. CDR1 and CDR2 from the germline V gene are MNHEY and SMNVEV (reference sequence). This CDR3 has 16 residues. CDR3 DNA sequence: TGTGCCAGCAGTTTACGGCGGGACAGGGTACTCTACGAGCAGTACTTC. Translation: CASSLRRDRVLYEQYF.